The present entry profiles one TCR beta chain with its context. The specificity of this receptor is unknown. Base qualities are not recorded, but no much larger clone differs from it by a single base. The iRepertoire nested amplicon-rescue multiplex PCR (arm-PCR) platform was used to amplify TCR alpha and beta CDR3 regions from RNA. The input for one-step reverse transcription and amplification was roughly 85-400 ng of tissue mRNA or PBMC total RNA. Following bead purification, Illumina adapters were added by a secondary multiplex PCR, and the libraries were gel-purified between 200 and 400 bp. Internal 6-nucleotide barcodes were carried by the libraries and were used for demultiplexing. Sequencing of libraries was performed on an Illumina MiSeq with 2x220 or 2x250 nucleotide paired-end reads. As for the authors' bioinformatics: Paired reads were merged using FLASH 1.2.11 and were aligned to the GRCh37 human genome using BWA-MEM, after which TRA and TRB reads were extracted. V and J assignment used an IMGT-derived reference of cassette sequences and CDR3 motifs that included pseudogenes. Reads were translated in three frames, and productive CDR3s were defined by a C…FGXG motif without stop codons. Unique combinations of V-J cassette pair and CDR3 amino acid sequence were defined as clonotypes. Reads were filtered by Hamming distance, thresholded by each sample's sequence error rate in mapped regions. The raw public reads went through TCRdb reprocessing: fastp at Q25, MiXCR clone calling, in-frame beta chains kept. CDR3 protein duplicates are merged, each entry listing the most common genes and DNA. TCRdb's processing, not the study's, gives the V and J calls here. The sample contains approximately 17,000 distinct CDR3 sequences, about 62% of them found a single time. Of the sample, around 42% is held by the ten largest clones.

The sample is drawn from a study of glioma-infiltrating T cells (dated by TCRdb to 2016 to 2018). At the level of the whole study: Glioma tissue, non-neoplastic brain tissue and matched peripheral blood mononuclear cells were used as sources from which TCR alpha- and beta-chain repertoires were sequenced. To gauge divergence between tissue and blood T-cell populations, every tissue-infiltrating repertoire was compared against the peripheral blood repertoire from the same patient. Three low-grade glioma patients, about 8 primary glioblastoma patients, and three non-glioma patients who contributed non-neoplastic brain tissue made up the paired cohort.

What the research found in general, with its limitations: In non-neoplastic patients, VJ-independent divergence between tissue and blood fell below expectation, whereas in all gliomas, and especially in low-grade gliomas, the divergence rose above expectation. Only a very small number of CDR3 sequences turned up in both tissue and blood, a result put down to high CDR3 diversity combined with limited sampling. Group comparisons rested on small numbers: three non-neoplastic, three low-grade glioma and fewer than ten glioblastoma patients.

Taken from the germline V gene, the CDR1 and CDR2 loops are SGHTA and FQGNSA. Trimming accounts for 5 bases at V and 1 base at J, while the number of junction bases matched to no gene is 4. From the cysteine up to the phenylalanine, the CDR3 has a length of 14 residues. The only DNA kept is the CDR3, 42 bases in frame from the first base. Sequencing was performed on glioma tissue, nonneoplastic brain tissue, or PBMCs (not recorded which). This receptor chain uses TRBV7-2 and TRBJ1-1, with TRBD1 identical over 7 junction bases. This receptor was obtained from a human donor with low-grade glioma or glioblastoma, undergoing nonglioma brain surgery, or in good health (not recorded which). The nucleotide sequence reads TGTGCCAGCAGCGCCGCAGGGGGGAACACTGAAGCTTTCTTT. Protein translation: CASSAAGGNTEAFF.